This passage covers 8 T cell receptor beta chains from one sample sequenced in a study of tumor-infiltrating lymphocytes in primary liver carcinoma. Co-extracting RNA and DNA was done with roughly 17-32 mg of unsorted bulk tissue as input. The researchers produced TCR beta cDNA from roughly 500 ng total RNA with a constant-region primer. Libraries of TCR beta came from three nested multiplex PCR rounds with slightly modified ARM-PCR. Rounds one and two of PCR, each of about 10 cycles, were primed with TRBV1-TRBV30 forward primers and a C-beta reverse primer. TCRdb reprocessed the multiplex PCR reads via MiXCR and lists one record per CDR3 protein. The sample contains around 120,000 distinct CDR3 sequences, roughly 69% of which appear only once. Source material: liver tumor tissue from sampling region 1. Specified subset: tumor region T1, superior pole. Source of these receptors: a woman aged 55-70 years with primary liver carcinoma and hepatitis B virus infection.

Comments on this clonotype: This may be a read error: a much more frequent sequence differs by one nucleotide. The chain couples TRBV5-8 to TRBJ2-7; unclear D gene. This CDR3 is 15 amino acids long. Per germline, CDR1 SGHTS and CDR2 YDEGEE. CDR3 nucleotides: TGTGCCAGCAACTTGTACGCAGGTCTCAACTACGAGCAGTACTTC. It codes for CASNLYAGLNYEQYF.

This rearrangement joins TRBV5-4 to TRBJ2-3; D is possibly TRBD2 (6 bases). The V gene's germline CDR1 is SGHNT and CDR2 YYREEE (reference sequence). The CDR3 consists of 17 residues. The germline V and J ends were trimmed by 2 bases and 10 bases, with 26 bases remaining between them. The CDR3 spells CASSFPQLAEGLGAQYF. Written as DNA, the CDR3 is TGTGCCAGCAGCTTCCCTCAACTAGCAGAGGGCCTCGGTGCGCAGTATTTT.

In its sample, this clonotype was seen a few times. This could be a read error, since a much larger clone is one nucleotide away. The chain links TRBV4-1 to TRBJ2-6; TRBD1 matches at 7 bases. The CDR3 spans 17 residues. Per germline, CDR1 MGHRA and CDR2 YSYEKL. The CDR3 region has the DNA TGCGCCAACAGCCAAGACAGGGACGGGTCTGGGGCCAACGTCCTGACTTTC. Translation: CANSQDRDGSGANVLTF.

On this clonotype: Since a much larger clone is just one base distant, this may be a read error. The J gene is TRBJ2-5, the V gene TRBV7-9; 7 bases align to TRBD2. The J call could be wrong; TRBJ2-1 is a better fit for the DNA end. CDR1 and CDR2 (germline): SEHNR, FQNEAQ (reference sequence). This CDR3 region has 18 residues. The DNA for the CDR3 is TGTGCCAGCAGCTTAAGCGGGAACCCCAGAATACTTAGAGAGACCCAGTTCTTC. Amino acids: CASSLSGNPRILRETQFF.

In regard to this clonotype: The conserved final phenylalanine or tryptophan is absent from the CDR3, which likely points to a read error. This rearrangement joins TRBV4-1 to TRBJ2-2; 8 bases agree with TRBD1. CDR3 length: 16 residues. The germline CDR1 and CDR2 sequences are MGHRA and YSYEKL. V lost 0 bases and J lost 4; bases outside the gene matches: 4. In nucleotides, the CDR3 is TGCGCCAGCAGCCAAGAGGAGACAGGGGTCACCGGGGAGCTGTTTTCT. Protein sequence: CASSQEETGVTGELFS.

A remark on this clonotype: Lacking the conserved final phenylalanine or tryptophan, this CDR3 likely reflects a read error. This chain joins TRBV5-4 and TRBJ2-4; D may be TRBD2 (5 bases). V shed 4 bases and J shed 0 bases, with 17 bases lying between them. The CDR3 is made up of 17 amino acids. Looked up from germline, CDR1 is SGHNT and CDR2 is YYREEE (reference sequence). This chain's CDR3 is CASSPDRGIVAKNIQYS. The CDR3 DNA sequence: TGTGCCAGCAGCCCGGACCGGGGAATTGTAGCCAAAAACATTCAGTACTCC.

Worth noting for this clonotype: At one end the junction does not follow the germline gene, possibly because of a read error. V is TRBV6-5 and J is TRBJ1-1; no firm D call. The V gene's germline CDR1 is MNHEY and CDR2 SVGAGI. The CDR3 extends over 14 amino acids. CDR3 DNA: TGTGCCAGCGGTTATGGGCAAGTGAACACTGAAGCTTTCTTT. Protein sequence: CASGYGQVNTEAFF.

In the case of this clonotype: A read error may explain this, as a much larger clone is one base away. In this CDR3 the conserved last residue, phenylalanine or tryptophan, is missing, so a read error is likely. The rearrangement uses TRBV29-1 and TRBJ2-3; 9 nucleotides agree with TRBD1. Trimming took 5 bases from V and 1 from J; bases not matched to a gene: 4. Germline V gene data show CDR1 as SQVTM and CDR2 as ANQGSEA. The CDR3 is 14 amino acids. The CDR3 loop reads CSVNRGLGTDTQYI. CDR3 nucleotide sequence: TGCAGCGTTAACAGGGGGCTAGGCACAGATACGCAGTATATT.